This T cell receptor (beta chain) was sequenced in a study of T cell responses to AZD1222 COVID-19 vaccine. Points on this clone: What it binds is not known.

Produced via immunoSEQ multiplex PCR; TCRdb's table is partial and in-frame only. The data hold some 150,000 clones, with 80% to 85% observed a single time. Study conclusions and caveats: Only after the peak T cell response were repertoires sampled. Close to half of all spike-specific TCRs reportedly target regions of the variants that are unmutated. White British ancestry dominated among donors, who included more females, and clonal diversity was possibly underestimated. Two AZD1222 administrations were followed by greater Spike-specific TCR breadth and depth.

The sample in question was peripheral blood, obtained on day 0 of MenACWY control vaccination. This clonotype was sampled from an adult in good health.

The CDR3 region has the DNA TGCGCCAGCAGCCAAGGTCTTAACAGGGGGACTGGAAACACCATATATTTT. Its translation is CASSQGLNRGTGNTIYF. The chain couples TRBV4-1 to TRBJ1-3; TRBD1 matches at 8 bases. This CDR3 contains 17 residues. V shed 1 base, J shed 2 bases, and the junction held 7 bases outside the gene matches. Germline V lookup: CDR1 MGHRA, CDR2 YSYEKL.